This T cell receptor (beta chain) is drawn from a study of T cell responses to AZD1222 COVID-19 vaccine. Points from the study as a whole: Reportedly, close to half of spike-specific TCRs are directed against unmutated variant regions. Two doses of AZD1222 preceded a rise in Spike-specific TCR breadth and depth.

V was clipped by 5 bases and J by 0 bases, with 16 bases between them. Germline CDR1 MNHEY, CDR2 SMNVEV (reference sequence). The CDR3 has 16 residues. Using immunoSEQ multiplex PCR, the repertoire was profiled, and TCRdb retains in-frame clones only, with some absent. The sample lists about 160,000 clones, 75% to 95% occurring once. About this clone: What it binds is unknown.

Pooled together were second doses at about 4 or about 12 weeks. The chain carries TRBV27 and TRBJ1-1, with a tentative D call TRBD1 (5 bases). This receptor was taken from an adult who received the AZD1222 COVID-19 vaccine. The material was peripheral blood, obtained 28 days after the second AZD1222 dose. The DNA of the CDR3 is TGTGCCAGCAGTCAAATCAGGACAAGGATGAACACTGAAGCTTTCTTT. This sequence encodes CASSQIRTRMNTEAFF.